These T cell receptor beta chains were read from a single sample in a study of T cells and copy number aberrations in small-cell lung cancer. Method: immunoSEQ multiplex PCR; TCRdb's copy keeps in-frame clones and lacks some. The sample shows 2,100 or so clones, about 80% of them seen only once. Material: tumor tissue. The receptors derive from a man in his sixties with small cell lung cancer. Each CDR3 is given with its conserved first and last residue. Each record gives: CDR3 DNA, CDR3 protein, V gene, J gene, D gene, clone size. A D gene is named only where the DNA matches it firmly. Only some rows state a clone size, as once, few, many or a class for expanded clones.

TGCGCCAGCAGCCAAGAGGGCGGGGAAGATACGCAGTATTTT	CASSQEGGEDTQYF	TRBV4-3	TRBJ2-3	.	few
TGTGCCAGCAGCTACAGCGGGGGGAGATGGGATACGCAGTATTTT	CASSYSGGRWDTQYF	TRBV7-3	TRBJ2-3	TRBD2	few
TGCGCCAGCAGCCAAGGGGCGGGACAGGGGAACTATGGCTACACCTTC	CASSQGAGQGNYGYTF	TRBV4-1	TRBJ1-2	TRBD1	.
TGTGCCAGCAGCTTAGCTAGTATGGAGACCCAGTACTTC	CASSLASMETQYF	TRBV11-2	TRBJ2-5	.	.
TGTGCCAGCAGCTTTGGCGGGGGGAGGGAGCAGTACTTC	CASSFGGGREQYF	TRBV7-8	TRBJ2-7	TRBD2	.
TGCGCCAGCAGCCAAGATGTCCACTACAAATCCACAGATACGCAGTATTTT	CASSQDVHYKSTDTQYF	TRBV4-1	TRBJ2-3	.	.
TGTGCCAGCTCTCCACGGACAGCTACCTACGAGCAGTACTTC	CASSPRTATYEQYF	TRBV18	TRBJ2-7	.	.
TGTGCCAGCAGTTGGTACAGCTCCTACGAGCAGTACTTC	CASSWYSSYEQYF	TRBV25-1	TRBJ2-7	.	.
TGTGCCAGCAGGAGGGGACGGGCCACAGATACGCAGTATTTT	CASRRGRATDTQYF	TRBV6-5	TRBJ2-3	.	.
TGTGCCAGCAGCCAGGGACTCAAGGTTTACGAGCAGTACTTC	CASSQGLKVYEQYF	TRBV9	TRBJ2-7	.	.
TGCGCCAGCAGCCAAGGATCCGGGGAGCTGTTTTTT	CASSQGSGELFF	TRBV4-1	TRBJ2-2	.	few
TGTGCCTGGGGACAGTTCGCCTCACCCCTCCACTTT	CAWGQFASPLHF	TRBV30	TRBJ1-6	.	.
TGTGCCAGCAGCTTAAAGGCACGGGGCAGCTCTGGGGCCAACGTCCTGACTTTC	CASSLKARGSSGANVLTF	TRBV7-3	TRBJ2-6	.	.
TGTGCCAGCAGCTTGGGACAGCTAGACACTGAAGCTTTCTTT	CASSLGQLDTEAFF	TRBV5-6	TRBJ1-1	.	.
TGTGCCAGTAGCGGACTAGCGGGAGGGCGGTATGACACCGGGGAGCTGTTTTTT	CASSGLAGGRYDTGELFF	TRBV19	TRBJ2-2	TRBD2	few
TGCGCCAGCACCCTTGGATCCGACGAGCAGTACTTC	CASTLGSDEQYF	TRBV5-1	TRBJ2-7	.	.
TGTGCCAGCAGTTACGCGGGCGAGCAGTACTTC	CASSYAGEQYF	TRBV6-6	TRBJ2-7	.	.
TGTGCCAGCAGCTTGCTAGGGGACAATCAGCCCCAGCATTTT	CASSLLGDNQPQHF	TRBV5-6	TRBJ1-5	.	.
TGTGCCAGAATACGACAGGGGGCTCGGACCGGGGAGCTGTTTTTT	CARIRQGARTGELFF	TRBV6-5	TRBJ2-2	TRBD1	.
TGTGCCAGCAGCTTCGACATGAACACTGAAGCTTTCTTT	CASSFDMNTEAFF	TRBV11-3	TRBJ1-1	.	.
TGTGCCAGCAGCTTGACCGGACTAGCGGGGGGCACAGATACGCAGTATTTT	CASSLTGLAGGTDTQYF	TRBV7-3	TRBJ2-3	TRBD2	.
TGTGCCAGCAGTCCCAGACAGCAAGAGACCCAGTACTTC	CASSPRQQETQYF	TRBV5-4	TRBJ2-5	.	.